This is a list of T cell receptor beta chains from one sample in a study of blood T cell repertoires in COVID-19. Here immunoSEQ multiplex PCR was the method, and the copy in TCRdb shows in-frame clones only, minus some. This table holds 45,000 to 65,000 clones, roughly 80% found once. Input material: peripheral blood. The origin of the receptors is a woman aged 55-69 years with acute or convalescent COVID-19. The conserved cysteine and the conserved F or W are not part of the CDR3 here. Size is stated for part of the rows, as once, few or many counts, or as a class when the clone is expanded.

J | size | V | CDR3
TRBJ1-2 | . | TRBV2 | ASRSRGTGYGYT
TRBJ2-5 | . | TRBV7-2 | ASSLIGGEETQY
TRBJ1-1 | . | TRBV5-1 | ASSPILGDTEAF
TRBJ1-1 | . | TRBV19 | ASSRKRDTYGAEAF
TRBJ1-6 | few | TRBV6-5 | ASSSDRGLSPLH
TRBJ1-1 | . | TRBV6-5 | ASSYRQDTEAF
TRBJ2-7 | . | TRBV14 | ASSQGLRGHEQY
TRBJ1-4 | once | TRBV6-5 | ASSYSGGQGEKLF
TRBJ1-1 | . | TRBV19 | ASSIDLRGEAF
TRBJ1-2 | . | TRBV14 | ASSQQTGGSDGYT
TRBJ2-7 | . | TRBV15 | ATSREGDLSYEQY
TRBJ1-5 | . | TRBV21-1 | ASSMGQVFNQPQH
TRBJ1-3 | . | TRBV27 | ASSHFSGNTIY
TRBJ2-4 | . | TRBV28 | ASSPAGGFDIQY
TRBJ1-2 | . | TRBV3-1/TRBV3-2 | ASSPGQRSNYGYT